There are many counts of the clone carrying this T cell receptor (beta chain). This specimen belongs to a study of T-cell reconstitution after alpha-beta-depleted transplantation in children. Germline CDR1 SGHAT, CDR2 FQNNGV. V dropped 5 bases and J dropped 1; count of bases not matched to a gene: 5. The CDR3 has 16 amino acids. Library preparation (for TCRbeta) was performed with unique molecular identifiers. MiXCR, applied by TCRdb to the PCR reads, yields one record per CDR3 protein. The data show 190,000 or so distinct CDR3 sequences, around 6.8% seen once. This TCR was sampled from a human donor who donated a stem cell graft to a child with Wiskott-Aldrich syndrome. Sequenced here: PBMCs from the stem cell graft donor, sampled from the stem cell graft. This chain joins TRBV11-2 and TRBJ2-1; 10 positions match TRBD2. CDR3 loop: CASSQPSGGSYNEQFF. The CDR3 DNA sequence: TGTGCCAGCAGCCAGCCTAGCGGGGGTTCCTACAATGAGCAGTTCTTC.